This T cell receptor beta chain was profiled in a study of shared clonotypes between healthy human individuals. The ends were cut back, 2 bases at V and 2 bases at J, with 10 bases in the middle. The CDR3 is 14 amino acids. Germline loops: CDR1 SGDLS, CDR2 YYNGEE. On this clone: The antigen is unknown. Additional DNA sequences in this sample encode the identical CDR3.

Study conclusions and caveats: Across subsets, estimated richness was generally greater for naive than for memory populations. Only blood samples were collected, and tissue repertoires likely differ.

TCRdb's table, derived via immunoSEQ multiplex PCR, lists solely in-frame clones and lacks some. The sample holds about 2 million clones, approximately 94% seen once. The naive CD8 fraction comprised CD45RO-negative cells positively selected for CCR7 and excluded terminally differentiated effector memory CD45RA+ cells. The receptor was derived from a man between 18 and 35 years old in good health. Material for sequencing was naive CD8+ T cells sorted from blood. This rearrangement joins TRBV9 to TRBJ1-1; D unclear. CDR3: CASSVGAGNTEAFF. DNA for the CDR3: TGTGCCAGCAGCGTCGGAGCGGGAAACACTGAAGCTTTCTTT.